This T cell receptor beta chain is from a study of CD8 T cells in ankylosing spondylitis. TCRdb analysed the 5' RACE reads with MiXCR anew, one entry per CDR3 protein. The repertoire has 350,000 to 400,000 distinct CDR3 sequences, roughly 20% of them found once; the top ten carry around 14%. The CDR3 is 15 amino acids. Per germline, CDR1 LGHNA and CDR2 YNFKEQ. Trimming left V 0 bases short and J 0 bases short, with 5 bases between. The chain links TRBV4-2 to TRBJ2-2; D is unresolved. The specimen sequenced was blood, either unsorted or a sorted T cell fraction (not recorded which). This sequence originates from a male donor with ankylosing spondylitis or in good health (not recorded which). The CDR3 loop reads CASSQDLANTGELFF. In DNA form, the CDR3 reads TGTGCCAGCAGCCAAGATCTCGCGAACACCGGGGAGCTGTTTTTT.